This T cell receptor (beta chain) was retrieved from a study of response to subunit inactivated influenza vaccine. Using its own MiXCR run on the RT-PCR reads, TCRdb lists one record per CDR3 protein. The sample yields hundreds of thousands of distinct CDR3 sequences, around 25% seen once. In germline, CDR1 is SQVTM, CDR2 ANQGSEA. V was trimmed by 6 bases and J by 1 base, leaving 25 bases between them. The CDR3 has 17 residues. This clonotype showed up just a few times. This specimen consisted of CD4+ T cells sorted from PBMCs, obtained 4 to 6 days after vaccination. This chain uses TRBV29-1 with TRBJ2-7; D perhaps matches TRBD1 (6 bases). The sequence was collected from a man aged 50 or older who received an inactivated influenza vaccine. The CDR3 region is CSVDTGLVDGISYEQYF. As DNA, the CDR3 is TGCAGCGTGGATACAGGGTTGGTAGACGGGATTTCCTACGAGCAGTACTTC.